The 10 T cell receptor beta chains given below trace back to one sample, sequenced in a study of T cell repertoires in cytomegalovirus infection. TCRdb ran MiXCR on the reads and lists one entry per CDR3 protein. This sample carries around 900,000 distinct CDR3 sequences, about a third of them seen once, and the ten largest clones take over 12%. The antigens for these receptors are not known. The sequences come from cultured CD8+ T cells from PBMCs, collected from culture after CMV antigen stimulation. The source is a human donor in good health (CMV status not recorded). Some clones in this sample may be carry-over from other donors' samples.

In its sample, this clonotype was seen a few times. The chain uses TRBV29-1 and TRBJ1-2, with TRBD1 as a possible D gene (6 bases). Trimming pared 1 base from V and 6 bases from J, leaving 15 bases between. Per germline, CDR1 SQVTM and CDR2 ANQGSEA. The CDR3 totals 14 residues. The CDR3 nucleotides are TGCAGCGTTGAAGCCGACAGGAGTATTGATGGCTACACCTTC. This encodes CSVEADRSIDGYTF.

The table lists this clonotype with a few counts. This chain joins TRBV7-9 and TRBJ1-2; 7 bases are a match to TRBD1. V dropped 5 bases and J dropped 3; count of bases not matched to a gene: 6. Germline V gene data show CDR1 as SEHNR and CDR2 as FQNEAQ (reference sequence). The CDR3 spans 14 residues. This CDR3 is CASSQGGPHYGYTF. CDR3 sequence (DNA): TGTGCCAGCAGCCAGGGGGGACCGCACTATGGCTACACCTTC.

The chain has TRBV6-5 and TRBJ2-7; D gene unclear. The CDR3 is 13 residues long. Germline-derived CDR1 and CDR2 are MNHEY and SVGAGI. V was cut by 0 bases and J by 7 bases, with 10 bases left in between. The CDR3 is CASSYSPQGEQYV. In DNA, the CDR3 is TGTGCCAGCAGTTACTCCCCACAAGGGGAGCAGTACGTC.

This sequence joins TRBV19 and TRBJ1-2; no reliable D call. CDR1 LNHDA and CDR2 SQIVND come from the germline V gene (reference sequence). V was shortened by 3 bases and J by 3 bases, with 14 bases between the two germline ends. CDR3 length: 15 residues. Here the CDR3 DNA reads TGTGCCAGTAGTATTGGGATGGGCGCCTACTATGGCTACACCTTC. This translates into CASSIGMGAYYGYTF.

This clonotype was detected only once. This chain joins TRBV15 and TRBJ2-7, with TRBD1 matching 10 bases. Germline trimming cut 5 bases from V and 4 bases from J; bases unmatched to any gene: 5. Germline CDR1 LNHNV, CDR2 YYDKDF (reference sequence). The CDR3 is 14 residues long. CDR3 DNA sequence: TGTGCCACCAGCTTCGCGGGACAGGGGTACGAGCAGTACTTC. Protein: CATSFAGQGYEQYF.

This clonotype was counted many times. The genes are TRBV12-3 or TRBV12-4 and TRBJ2-3; D ambiguous. The CDR3 runs 19 residues. V lost 6 bases, J lost 0 bases, and 25 bases lay in between. The CDR3 loop is CASSFVKEPLQSSTDTQYF. CDR3 nucleotides: TGTGCCAGCAGCTTCGTGAAGGAGCCACTGCAGTCTAGCACAGATACGCAGTATTTT.

This clonotype was counted only a few times. This CDR3 is CASRRQGYGYTF. DNA of the CDR3: TGTGCCAGCAGGCGCCAGGGATATGGCTACACCTTC. The V gene is TRBV7-9, the J gene TRBJ1-2; D perhaps matches TRBD1 (5 bases). V was pared by 6 bases and J by 5 bases, with 10 bases between. The germline gives CDR1 SEHNR, CDR2 FQNEAQ (reference sequence). There are 12 residues in the CDR3.

The genes are TRBV5-6 and TRBJ2-4, with D perhaps matching TRBD2 (6 bases). CDR1 and CDR2 from the germline V gene are SGHDT and YYEEEE. The CDR3 is 13 amino acids. V gave up 2 bases and J gave up 6 bases, with 9 bases separating them. The CDR3 DNA is TGTGCCAGCAGCTTAGGTAGCGGAAACATTCAGTACTTC. Translating gives CASSLGSGNIQYF.

Concerning this clonotype: No conserved phenylalanine or tryptophan is present at the end of the CDR3, so a read error is the likely explanation. This chain joins TRBV7-6 and TRBJ2-1; D might be TRBD2 (6 bases). Germline CDR1 reads SGHVS; CDR2 reads FNYEAQ. CDR3 length equals 15 residues. The germline V and J ends were trimmed by 5 bases and 6 bases, with 17 bases remaining between them. DNA of the CDR3: TGTGCCAGCAGCCAGAATTGGGGAGGCGGCAATGAGCAGTTCTCC. It yields the protein CASSQNWGGGNEQFS.

Only a few counts were recorded for this clonotype. CDR3 DNA: TGCGCCAGCAGCCACCCTCGGACAGGGGAATCCAAAAACATTCAGTACTTC. Translated: CASSHPRTGESKNIQYF. The chain carries TRBV4-1 and TRBJ2-4, with TRBD1 matching over 9 bases. The germline V gene encodes CDR1 MGHRA and CDR2 YSYEKL. This CDR3 is 17 amino acids long. Trimming at V came to 3 bases and at J to 2 bases, leaving 8 bases not matched to a gene.